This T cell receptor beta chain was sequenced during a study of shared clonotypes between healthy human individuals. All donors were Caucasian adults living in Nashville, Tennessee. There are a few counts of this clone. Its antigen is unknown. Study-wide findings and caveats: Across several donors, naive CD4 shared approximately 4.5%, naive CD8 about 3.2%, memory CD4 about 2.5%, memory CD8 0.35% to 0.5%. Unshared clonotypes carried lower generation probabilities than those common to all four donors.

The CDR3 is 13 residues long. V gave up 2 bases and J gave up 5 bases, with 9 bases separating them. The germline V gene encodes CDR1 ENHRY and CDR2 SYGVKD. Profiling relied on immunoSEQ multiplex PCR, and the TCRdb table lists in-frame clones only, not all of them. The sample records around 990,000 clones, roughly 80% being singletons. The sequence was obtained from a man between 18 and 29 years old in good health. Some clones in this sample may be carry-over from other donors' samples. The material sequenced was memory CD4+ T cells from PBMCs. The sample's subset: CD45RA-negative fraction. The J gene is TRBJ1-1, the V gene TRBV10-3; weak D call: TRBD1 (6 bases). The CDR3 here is CAISEVGATEAFF. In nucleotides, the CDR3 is TGTGCCATCAGTGAGGTGGGGGCAACTGAAGCTTTCTTT.